The 20 T cell receptor beta chains in this list originate from one sample, sequenced in a study of cytomegalovirus exposure and HLA in healthy donors. The study ran its PCR with 60 Vbeta and 13 Jbeta primers. Only in-frame clones appear in the TCRdb table, and some are missing; sequencing was by immunoSEQ multiplex PCR. Of some 120,000 clones in the sample, approximately 80% were seen once. Sequenced input: PBMCs. The receptors derive from a man aged 35 to 55 in good health and CMV-seronegative.

This clone was counted once. The chain links TRBV9 to TRBJ1-4, with D maybe TRBD1 (6 bases). Trimming cost V 3 bases and J 0 bases, with 21 bases left between them. CDR1 is SGDLS, CDR2 YYNGEE, per germline. CDR3 size: 19 residues. CDR3 residues: CASSARPGEGIATNEKLFF. CDR3 nucleotide sequence: TGTGCCAGCAGCGCCCGACCAGGGGAGGGGATTGCAACTAATGAAAAACTGTTTTTT.

The sample holds a few counts of this clone. This chain links TRBV6-5 with TRBJ1-6; TRBD1 matches at 9 bases. Trimming removed 5 bases from V and 8 bases from J; junction bases left unmatched: 7. This CDR3 region has 15 residues. Germline V gene data show CDR1 as MNHEY and CDR2 as SVGAGI. The CDR3 DNA reads as TGTGCCAGCAGTAGACTCCGGGACAGGGATTCACCCCTCCACTTT. Translation: CASSRLRDRDSPLHF.

The genes are TRBV5-4 and TRBJ2-2; 7 nucleotides align to TRBD1. The CDR3 length is 14 residues. CDR1 SGHNT and CDR2 YYREEE come from the germline V gene (reference sequence). V gave up 2 bases and J gave up 4 bases; unmatched junction bases: 2. For the CDR3, the DNA is TGTGCCAGCAGCTTCGACAGGGCCACCGGGGAGCTGTTTTTT. It is translated as CASSFDRATGELFF.

The chain carries TRBV9 and TRBJ2-6; D is undetermined. V shed 5 bases and J shed 1 base, with 4 bases lying between them. Germline loops: CDR1 SGDLS, CDR2 YYNGEE. This CDR3 has 13 residues. CDR3 nucleotides: TGTGCCAGCAGGGAGTCTGGGGCCAACGTCCTGACTTTC. Its protein product is CASRESGANVLTF.

The chain joins TRBV5-5 to TRBJ1-5, with D possibly matching TRBD1 (5 bases). V was shortened by 4 bases and J by 0 bases, with 8 bases between the two germline ends. Germline V lookup: CDR1 SGHKS, CDR2 YYEKEE (reference sequence). This CDR3 is built from 14 residues. The DNA for the CDR3 is TGTGCCAGCAGCCAGGGATATAGCAATCAGCCCCAGCATTTT. Translating gives CASSQGYSNQPQHF.

The chain uses TRBV5-1 and TRBJ1-6, with D perhaps TRBD1 (6 bases). The CDR3 extends over 16 amino acids. V was trimmed by 4 bases and J by 7 bases, leaving 18 bases between them. From germline, CDR1 is SGHRS and CDR2 YFSETQ. The CDR3 reads CASSLQSTGINSPLHF. The CDR3 DNA is TGCGCCAGCAGCCTCCAGTCGACAGGAATAAATTCACCCCTCCACTTT.

The chain is built from TRBV6-1 and TRBJ1-1; no firm D call. Germline CDR1 MNHNS, CDR2 SASEGT. This CDR3 is 14 amino acids long. V was shortened by 2 bases and J by 0 bases, with 7 bases between the two germline ends. CDR3: CASSEMRVNTEAFF. For the CDR3, the DNA is TGTGCCAGCAGTGAAATGCGGGTGAACACTGAAGCTTTCTTT.

The chain uses TRBV9 and TRBJ1-5; D is unresolved. This CDR3 has 13 amino acids. The germline CDR1 and CDR2 sequences are SGDLS and YYNGEE. Trimming removed 0 bases from V and 3 bases from J, with 4 bases in between. CDR3 bases: TGTGCCAGCAGCGTAGCTCCCAATCAGCCCCAGCATTTT. It yields the protein CASSVAPNQPQHF.

The chain uses TRBV7-2 and TRBJ2-7; 10 positions agree with TRBD1. The CDR3 contains 16 residues. Trimming removed 5 bases from V and 2 bases from J; junction bases left unmatched: 9. Germline V lookup: CDR1 SGHTA, CDR2 FQGNSA. CDR3 region: CASSLHPGTGAYEQYF. DNA for the CDR3: TGTGCCAGCAGCCTCCATCCCGGGACAGGGGCCTACGAGCAGTACTTC.

A remark on this clone: The same CDR3 also results from other DNA sequences found in this sample. The chain combines TRBV18 with TRBJ1-3; D ambiguous. V lost 3 bases and J lost 2, with 8 bases in between. The CDR3 runs 14 residues. CDR1 and CDR2 (germline): KGHSH, LQKENI. The DNA for the CDR3 is TGTGCCAGCTCACCCCCGGTGGCTGGAAACACCATATATTTT. This encodes CASSPPVAGNTIYF.

This chain uses TRBV28 with TRBJ2-5, with 7 bases matching TRBD1. Germline CDR1 reads MDHEN; CDR2 reads SYDVKM. With V trimmed by 10 bases and J by 4 bases, 12 bases remained unmatched. This CDR3 comprises 14 residues. CDR3 amino acids: CAIRQGRAGETQYF. The CDR3 DNA is TGTGCCATCCGACAGGGTAGGGCGGGAGAGACCCAGTACTTC.

The CDR3 spells CARKSEDDSPLHF. CDR3 nucleotide sequence: TGTGCGAGGAAATCGGAGGATGATTCACCCCTCCACTTT. The chain is built from TRBV30 and TRBJ1-6; D remains ambiguous. The CDR3 is 13 amino acids. Germline values: CDR1 GTSNPN, CDR2 SVGIG (reference sequence).

A few counts support this clone. The chain employs TRBV25-1 and TRBJ1-1, with a possible D match to TRBD1 (5 bases). The V gene lost 6 bases and the J gene lost 11 bases, with 13 bases spanning the gap. The CDR3 is 11 amino acids. The germline V gene encodes CDR1 MGHDK and CDR2 SYGVNS. The CDR3 protein is CASSGGRGAFF. The DNA of the CDR3 is TGTGCCAGCAGCGGTGGTAGGGGCGCTTTCTTT.

The chain employs TRBV10-3 and TRBJ1-1; possibly TRBD1 for D (6 bases). The CDR3 consists of 11 residues. V lost 6 bases and J 5 bases, leaving 7 bases between the germline ends. Germline V gene data show CDR1 as ENHRY and CDR2 as SYGVKD. The CDR3 loop is CAIRGGTEAFF. The CDR3 DNA reads as TGTGCCATCAGAGGGGGAACTGAAGCTTTCTTT.

Worth noting for this clone: At the DNA level, this CDR3 is encoded by other sequences in the same sample as well. The chain carries TRBV5-1 and TRBJ2-2, with D unclear. The CDR3 loop spans 15 amino acids. V lost 0 bases and J 0 bases, leaving 6 bases between the germline ends. CDR1 is SGHRS and CDR2 is YFSETQ in the germline V gene. As DNA, the CDR3 is TGCGCCAGCAGCTTGGGAGCTTCGAACACCGGGGAGCTGTTTTTT. Translated: CASSLGASNTGELFF.

Only one count was recorded for this clone. The DNA of the CDR3 is TGTGCCACCCTTTCGGGGAAGACTGAAGCTTTCTTT. Its translation is CATLSGKTEAFF. The rearrangement joins TRBV27 to TRBJ1-1; the D is unclear. Trimming left V 10 bases short and J 5 bases short, with 14 bases between. Germline CDR1 MNHEY, CDR2 SMNVEV (reference sequence). The CDR3 consists of 12 residues.

The chain combines TRBV4-2 with TRBJ2-7; D uncertain. This CDR3 comprises 15 residues. The germline CDR1 and CDR2 sequences are LGHNA and YNFKEQ. Trimming took off 0 bases at V and 3 bases at J, with 12 bases between the two ends. Here the CDR3 reads CASSQEASVDYEQYF. The CDR3 DNA is TGTGCCAGCAGCCAAGAAGCGTCCGTGGACTACGAGCAGTACTTC.

This chain links TRBV19 with TRBJ1-6; tentatively, D is TRBD1 (5 bases). Looked up from germline, CDR1 is LNHDA and CDR2 is SQIVND (reference sequence). Deletions cut 6 bases from V and 9 bases from J, with 12 bases between. This CDR3 contains 13 residues. The CDR3 protein is CASRGPRGSPLHF. CDR3 in DNA: TGTGCCAGTAGGGGGCCGAGAGGTTCACCCCTCCACTTT.

This chain joins TRBV7-2 and TRBJ1-1; D remains unclear. The ends were cut back, 3 bases at V and 3 bases at J, with 8 bases in the middle. CDR1 is SGHTA and CDR2 is FQGNSA in the germline V gene. The CDR3 is 13 residues long. CDR3 DNA sequence: TGTGCCAGCAGCTTTTCCCAGGACACTGAAGCTTTCTTT. Protein sequence: CASSFSQDTEAFF.

A note on this clone: In this CDR3 the conserved last residue, phenylalanine or tryptophan, is missing, so a read error is likely. The chain employs TRBV5-1 and TRBJ1-1, with 9 bases that match TRBD1. The J segment lost 4 bases and the V segment lost 4 bases, leaving 11 bases of the junction unmatched. The CDR3 has 16 residues. From germline, CDR1 is SGHRS and CDR2 YFSETQ. DNA for the CDR3: TGCGCCAGCAGCCTTACGTCGACAGGGGGAGTCACTGAAGCTTTCCTT. As protein: CASSLTSTGGVTEAFL.